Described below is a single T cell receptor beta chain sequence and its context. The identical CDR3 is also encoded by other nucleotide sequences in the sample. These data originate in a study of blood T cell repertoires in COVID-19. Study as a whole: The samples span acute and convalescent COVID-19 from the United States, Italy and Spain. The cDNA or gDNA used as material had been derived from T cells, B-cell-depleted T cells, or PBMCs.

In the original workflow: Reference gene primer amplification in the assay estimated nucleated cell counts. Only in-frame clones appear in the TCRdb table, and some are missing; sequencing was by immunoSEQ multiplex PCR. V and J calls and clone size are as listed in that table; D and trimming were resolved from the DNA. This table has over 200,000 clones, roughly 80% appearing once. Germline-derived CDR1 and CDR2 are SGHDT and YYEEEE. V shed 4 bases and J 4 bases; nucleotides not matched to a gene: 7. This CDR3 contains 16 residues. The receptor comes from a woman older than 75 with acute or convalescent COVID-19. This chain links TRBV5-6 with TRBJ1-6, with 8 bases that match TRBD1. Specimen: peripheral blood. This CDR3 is CASSRGQGSYNSPLHF. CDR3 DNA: TGTGCCAGCAGCCGTGGACAGGGTTCATATAATTCACCCCTCCACTTT.